This TCR beta chain is drawn from a study of control samples from healthy donors and cancer patients. Generated by immunoSEQ multiplex PCR, the TCRdb table keeps only in-frame clones and is missing some. This table has 30,000 to 40,000 clones, about four fifths appearing once. This CDR3 is built from 13 residues. Per germline, CDR1 LGHDT and CDR2 YNNKEL (reference sequence). V lost 1 base and J 3 bases, leaving 4 bases between the germline ends. In this sample, this clone turned up once. This receptor was identified in a woman in her sixties with lung cancer. This chain links TRBV3-1 (or the pseudogene TRBV3-2) with TRBJ2-1; D gene unclear. Sequencing was done on a sample of PBMCs. The DNA of the CDR3 is TGTGCCAGCAGCCAAGCGAACTACAATGAGCAGTTCTTC. Translated: CASSQANYNEQFF.